The 4 T cell receptor beta chains below all came from one sample that was sequenced in a study of cytomegalovirus exposure and HLA in healthy donors. Both 60 Vbeta primers and 13 Jbeta primers went into the PCR. The data were produced by immunoSEQ multiplex PCR, yet TCRdb's version contains in-frame clones alone and is incomplete. Of roughly 180,000 clones in the sample, under 85% were seen once. What was sequenced was PBMCs. Every receptor here comes from a male donor in good health and CMV-seronegative.

The rearrangement uses TRBV27 and TRBJ1-2; the D gene is possibly TRBD1 (5 bases). The CDR3 covers 15 residues. V gave up 2 bases and J gave up 0 bases, with 10 bases separating them. CDR1 is MNHEY and CDR2 is SMNVEV in the germline V gene (reference sequence). Written as DNA, the CDR3 is TGTGCCAGCAGTTTAAGGCAGGGCTCTAACTATGGCTACACCTTC. The encoded protein is CASSLRQGSNYGYTF.

The rearrangement uses TRBV4-1 and TRBJ2-3, with 7 bases identical to TRBD1. CDR3 size: 16 residues. Germline V gene lookup returns CDR1 MGHRA and CDR2 YSYEKL. V was pared by 4 bases and J by 0 bases, with 7 bases of the junction left unmatched. The CDR3 coding sequence is TGCGCCAGCAGCCCACCAAGACAGGGAAGCACAGATACGCAGTATTTT. This translates into CASSPPRQGSTDTQYF.

V and J are TRBV5-1 and TRBJ2-7; perhaps TRBD2 as D (6 bases). CDR3 length: 14 amino acids. Per germline, CDR1 SGHRS and CDR2 YFSETQ. Trimming cost V 4 bases and J 3 bases, with 14 bases left between them. The CDR3 coding sequence is TGCGCCAGCAGCCTCGGACTAAAGGACTACGAGCAGTACTTC. This encodes CASSLGLKDYEQYF.

V is TRBV7-9 and J is TRBJ1-2; TRBD1 is a possible D gene (6 bases). Trimming stripped 5 bases from V and 2 bases from J, with 12 bases between. CDR1 and CDR2 (germline): SEHNR, FQNEAQ (reference sequence). This CDR3 contains 14 residues. The CDR3 sequence: CASSLTGRNYGYTF. CDR3 nucleotides: TGTGCCAGCAGCCTTACAGGGCGCAACTATGGCTACACCTTC.